This T cell receptor (beta chain) originates from a study of cytomegalovirus exposure and HLA in healthy donors. Overall study results and limits: An assumption of roughly uniform sequencing depth across donors underlay the presence/absence analyses. Productive rates of about 90% or about 30% were seen for most TCR beta V segments in an earlier analysis. Among the sequence variants, a highly shared cluster was likely an artifact of sequencing.

The germline V gene has CDR1 SEHNR and CDR2 FQNEAQ (reference sequence). Between the trimmed V and J ends, which lost 4 bases and 5 bases, there was a span of 18 bases. The CDR3 has 15 residues. With regard to this clone: Its antigen is unidentified.

Use of 60 Vbeta and 13 Jbeta primers characterized the PCR. The protocol was immunoSEQ multiplex PCR, while the TCRdb copy is restricted to in-frame clones and leaves out a portion. The sample carries 98,000 or so clones, around 80% recorded once. Sequenced input: PBMCs. The receptor was isolated from a woman between 40 and 50 years old in good health and CMV-seronegative. The chain couples TRBV7-9 to TRBJ2-7; TRBD2 might be the D (6 bases). The CDR3: CASSSTREAIHEQYF. DNA for the CDR3: TGTGCCAGCAGCTCTACGAGGGAGGCAATCCACGAGCAGTACTTC.